The subject of this entry is one T cell receptor (beta chain). The antigen is not known. A much larger clone differs by one base, so this may be a read error. This sample is drawn from a study of T cells in Graves' hyperthyroidism and ophthalmopathy. Study results and caveats: The model identified upcoming ophthalmopathy a median about 6.5 months ahead of onset.

TCR beta CDR3 sequences were amplified from RNA transcripts. First-round RT-PCR targeting the TCR CDR3 was performed with the HTBI primer set. TCRdb passed the multiplex PCR reads through MiXCR, listing each CDR3 protein once. The sample has fewer than 650,000 distinct CDR3 sequences, 12% to 15% seen once. The CDR3 loop spans 15 amino acids. Germline CDR1 reads LGHDT; CDR2 reads YNNKEL (reference sequence). V trimming: 3 bases; J trimming: 7 bases; junction bases outside the gene matches: 10. V usage is TRBV3-1 and J usage is TRBJ2-5, with TRBD1 matching over 8 bases. This TCR was recovered from a woman aged 40 to 50 with Graves' hyperthyroidism. Sequenced material: blood. As DNA, the CDR3 is TGTGCCAGCAGCCAGGGGCAGGGGGCGATCGGGACCCAGTACTTC. Its protein is CASSQGQGAIGTQYF.